The 4 T cell receptor beta chains presented below share a single source sample, sequenced in a study of OX40 agonist ivuxolimab in advanced cancers. Only in-frame clones appear in the TCRdb table, and some are missing; sequencing was by immunoSEQ multiplex PCR. The sample comprises roughly 30,000 clones, roughly 80% of which are singletons, and about a fifth rests with the top ten. Specimen: CD4+ or CD8+ T cells sorted from blood, collected in a trial of the OX40 agonist ivuxolimab. The receptors originated from an adult with an advanced solid tumor such as melanoma, head and neck, liver or kidney cancer.

The CDR3 region is CASSYQERGGYTF. The CDR3 DNA reads as TGTGCCAGCAGTTACCAAGAAAGAGGTGGCTACACCTTC. This sequence joins TRBV6-6 and TRBJ1-2; D not resolved. CDR1 and CDR2 from the germline V gene are MNHNY and SVGAGI (reference sequence). The CDR3 runs to 13 residues. The V and J ends lost 2 bases and 7 bases respectively, with 11 bases between them.

This chain uses TRBV5-8 with TRBJ2-7; D not certain. In germline, CDR1 is SGHTS, CDR2 YDEGEE. Trimming stripped 1 base from V and 3 bases from J, with 5 bases between. CDR3 size: 12 residues. Here the CDR3 DNA reads TGTGCCAGCAGCTTGCATCACTACGAGCAGTACTTC. Its protein product is CASSLHHYEQYF.

The chain couples TRBV4-1 to TRBJ2-5, with 9 bases matching TRBD2. With the DNA end fitting TRBJ2-7 better, the J assignment may be wrong. The CDR3 runs to 13 residues. Per germline, CDR1 MGHRA and CDR2 YSYEKL. This CDR3 reads CASKAGGGYEQYF. CDR3 DNA: TGCGCCAGTAAAGCGGGAGGCGGTTACGAGCAGTACTTC.

This clone was seen a handful of times. The gene calls are TRBV14 and TRBJ1-2; D not certain. The CDR3 contains 13 residues. Germline CDR1 reads SGHDN; CDR2 reads FVKESK. The ends were cut back, 3 bases at V and 5 bases at J, with 10 bases in the middle. CDR3 amino acids: CASSQVAAYGYTF. DNA of the CDR3: TGTGCCAGCAGCCAGGTGGCAGCTTATGGCTACACCTTC.